The text below deals with one T cell receptor beta chain. Its antigen is unknown. The sample comes from a study of cytomegalovirus exposure and HLA in healthy donors. The study's findings and limits: Presence/absence results assume similar sequencing depth per donor, which may not hold. Prior analysis indicated that the majority of TCR beta V segments exhibited productivity approximately 90% or approximately 30% of the time. Available immune exposure information covered CMV serostatus only.

V was trimmed by 3 bases and J by 5 bases, leaving 13 bases between them. CDR1 MNHEY and CDR2 SMNVEV come from the germline V gene (reference sequence). The CDR3 consists of 14 residues. 60 Vbeta and 13 Jbeta primers were used in PCR. Libraries were prepared by immunoSEQ multiplex PCR; TCRdb keeps only in-frame clonotypes and omits some of them. Among more than 90,000 clones listed, around 76% were seen once. The clonotype was recovered from a man in his forties or fifties in good health and CMV-seropositive. V gene TRBV27 combines with J gene TRBJ2-5, with D maybe TRBD1 (6 bases). The source material was PBMCs. The CDR3 sequence is CASSFRSGVETQYF. CDR3 sequence (DNA): TGTGCCAGCAGTTTCCGATCAGGGGTGGAGACCCAGTACTTC.